These T cell receptor beta chains were read from a single sample in a study of blood T cell repertoires in COVID-19. Data came from immunoSEQ multiplex PCR; TCRdb stores just in-frame clones and leaves some out. The sample has 100,000 to 120,000 clones; about 75% are singletons. The specimen was peripheral blood. These receptor sequences come from an elderly woman with active or convalescent COVID-19. The CDR3 runs from the conserved cysteine through the conserved F or W.

V,length,CDR3
TRBV27,13,CASSFYGYNEQFF
TRBV18,16,CASSPWAGGAADTQYF
TRBV5-1,16,CASSSRTSGKYNEQFF
TRBV6-5,15,CATSASTFSGNTIYF
TRBV2,14,CASSDGSGPDGYTF
TRBV27,16,CASSHEGDRGQDEQFF
TRBV6-6,15,CASSYSGRGLLGYTF
TRBV28,12,CASRDGVYGYTF
TRBV28,14,CASSVHRVGTEAFF
TRBV20-1,11,CSAIQGDTQYF
TRBV5-1,13,CASSLEGGLGYTF
TRBV6-5,15,CASSPRQGAWNEQFF
TRBV30,15,CAWSGLGGGNQPQHF
TRBV2,15,CASRELAGGPREQYF
TRBV4-2,18,CASSLGLAGAGPLNEQFF
TRBV4-2,16,CASSLGPQGEGETQYF
TRBV5-6,14,CASSPAPGSGGYTF
TRBV4-2,20,CASSPVVVAGVMTPYNEQFF
TRBV4-1,16,CASSQLPRLRDYEQYF
TRBV28,14,CASSLIQGTGELFF